This T cell receptor (beta chain) was profiled in a study of cytomegalovirus exposure and HLA in healthy donors. Study outcomes and limitations: TCR beta chains numbering some 150 were designated cytomegalovirus-associated. There were a few CMV-associated chains whose specificity for CMV antigens was confirmed in vitro.

Some clones are missing from TCRdb's copy, which holds only in-frame ones; the method was immunoSEQ multiplex PCR. The table lists under 250,000 clones, about nine tenths of them singletons. Notes on this clone: No antigen is known for it.

The CDR3 contains 15 residues. Germline assignment: CDR1 MNHEY and CDR2 SMNVEV (reference sequence). J gave up 6 bases and V 2 bases, and 7 bases lay outside the gene matches. The sequence derives from a woman younger than 30 in good health and CMV-seropositive. The genes are TRBV27 and TRBJ2-1; the match to TRBD2 covers 7 bases. Sequencing input: PBMCs. Here the CDR3 DNA reads TGTGCCAGCAGTTTAATGGCGGGAGCGGTCAATGAGCAGTTCTTC. This translates into CASSLMAGAVNEQFF.